A selection of T cell receptor beta chains follows, all from one sample in a study of early stage breast cancer tumors. Data came from immunoSEQ multiplex PCR; TCRdb stores just in-frame clones and leaves some out. The repertoire includes over 25,000 clones, about 80% of them detected once, and roughly an eighth sits in the top ten. Sequencing input: blood. The receptors come from a person in their sixties with breast cancer. Both conserved end residues are part of each CDR3. Fields, in order: CDR3 protein, CDR3 DNA, V gene, clone size, J gene, D gene. D genes are given only for firm matches. Size tells how often a clone was seen (once, few, many) or the class of an expanded clone, and some rows leave it out.

CASSVQGPETQYF	TGTGCCAGCAGTGTACAGGGCCCAGAGACCCAGTACTTC	TRBV25-1	medium-sized	TRBJ2-5	NA
CASSLSGGGADTQYF	TGTGCCAGCAGCCTTAGCGGCGGGGGGGCAGATACGCAGTATTTT	TRBV7-2	NA	TRBJ2-3	TRBD2
CASSQERGTAQPQHF	TGCGCCAGCAGCCAAGAAAGGGGAACCGCTCAGCCCCAGCATTTT	TRBV4-3	NA	TRBJ1-5	NA
CASSHGRGGEQYF	TGCGCCAGCAGCCACGGCAGGGGCGGCGAGCAGTACTTC	TRBV4-3	NA	TRBJ2-7	NA
CASSDRRETTDTQYF	TGCGCCAGCAGTGACCGACGGGAGACCACAGATACGCAGTATTTT	TRBV10-1	NA	TRBJ2-3	NA
CASSQDPQEPNYGYTF	TGCGCCAGCAGCCAAGATCCACAGGAACCAAACTATGGCTACACCTTC	TRBV4-3	once	TRBJ1-2	NA
CATSRVWQGGLFF	TGTGCCACCAGCAGAGTCTGGCAGGGAGGACTGTTTTTT	TRBV15	NA	TRBJ1-4	NA
CASSPGFEYTEAFF	TGTGCCAGCAGCCCAGGGTTTGAATACACTGAAGCTTTCTTT	TRBV5-5	NA	TRBJ1-1	NA
CASTNPTMNTEAFF	TGTGCCAGCACCAACCCCACTATGAACACTGAAGCTTTCTTT	TRBV7-2	NA	TRBJ1-1	NA
CASSSTSGSPHEQYF	TGTGCCAGCAGCTCAACTAGCGGGAGCCCCCACGAGCAGTACTTC	TRBV25-1	NA	TRBJ2-7	TRBD2
CASSMDAVPVQDTQYF	TGTGCCAGTAGTATGGATGCGGTCCCAGTTCAGGATACGCAGTATTTT	TRBV19	NA	TRBJ2-3	NA
CASSPRLAGTTDTQYF	TGTGCCAGCTCACCACGCCTAGCGGGAACCACAGATACGCAGTATTTT	TRBV18	NA	TRBJ2-3	TRBD2
CASSLPFGTSGYEQYF	TGTGCCAGCAGCTTACCTTTCGGGACTAGCGGTTACGAGCAGTACTTC	TRBV7-9	NA	TRBJ2-7	TRBD2
CAISESWTVTYNEQFF	TGTGCCATCAGTGAGTCGTGGACTGTTACCTACAATGAGCAGTTCTTC	TRBV10-3	NA	TRBJ2-1	NA
CASSLDQGGTYEQYF	TGTGCCAGCAGCTTAGACCAGGGGGGTACCTACGAGCAGTACTTC	TRBV7-2	NA	TRBJ2-7	NA
CASSLNRGFGETQYF	TGTGCCAGCAGCTTGAACAGGGGGTTTGGGGAGACCCAGTACTTC	TRBV7-2	NA	TRBJ2-5	TRBD1
CASSVPWDRGLPQHF	TGTGCCAGCAGCGTACCTTGGGACAGGGGGCTGCCCCAGCATTTT	TRBV9	NA	TRBJ1-5	TRBD1
CASSIGQGAFYGYTF	TGTGCCAGTAGTATCGGGCAGGGGGCATTCTATGGCTACACCTTC	TRBV19	NA	TRBJ1-2	TRBD1
CASRTLAGGDNEQFF	TGTGCCAGCAGAACCCTAGCGGGAGGGGACAATGAGCAGTTCTTC	TRBV6-5	NA	TRBJ2-1	TRBD2
CASSLGGQGMETQYF	TGTGCCAGCAGCTTAGGGGGACAGGGGATGGAGACCCAGTACTTC	TRBV5-6	NA	TRBJ2-5	TRBD1
CASSLRSLPPWEQYF	TGTGCCAGCAGCTTGAGATCCCTCCCACCTTGGGAGCAGTACTTC	TRBV7-9	NA	TRBJ2-7	NA
CASSWDGGTEAFF	TGCGCCAGCAGCTGGGACGGGGGCACTGAAGCTTTCTTT	TRBV5-1	NA	TRBJ1-1	NA
CASSIGTGEVQPQHF	TGTGCCAGCAGCATAGGGACAGGGGAGGTTCAGCCCCAGCATTTT	TRBV7-6	NA	TRBJ1-5	TRBD1
CATRVPTSGTQYF	TGTGCCACCAGAGTCCCGACCTCGGGGACCCAGTACTTC	TRBV15	NA	TRBJ2-5	NA
CASSLGPSWSGRSYEQYF	TGCGCCAGCAGCTTGGGGCCTTCCTGGAGCGGGAGGTCCTACGAGCAGTACTTC	TRBV5-1	NA	TRBJ2-7	TRBD2
CASSQVPTGARGFGANVLTF	TGCGCCAGCAGCCAAGTTCCGACAGGGGCCCGCGGGTTTGGGGCCAACGTCCTGACTTTC	TRBV4-3	NA	TRBJ2-6	TRBD1
CASSRGQREKLFF	TGTGCCAGCAGCCGGGGACAGAGGGAAAAACTGTTTTTT	TRBV7-9	NA	TRBJ1-4	TRBD1
CASSLTAYNEQFF	TGTGCCAGCAGCTTAACAGCCTACAATGAGCAGTTCTTC	TRBV7-6	NA	TRBJ2-1	NA
CASSLRETYEQYF	TGTGCCAGCTCACTACGGGAAACCTACGAGCAGTACTTC	TRBV18	NA	TRBJ2-7	NA